These 5 T cell receptor beta chains came from one sample sequenced in a study of T cells in Graves' hyperthyroidism and ophthalmopathy. Regions amplified from RNA transcripts were the TCR beta CDR3 regions. Carried out on the TCR CDR3, a first-round RT-PCR used the HTBI primer set. Each CDR3 protein is one row after TCRdb ran MiXCR on the multiplex PCR reads. This sample has over 250,000 distinct CDR3 sequences; 12% to 15% occur once, and the top ten carry 30% to 40%. The sample taken for sequencing was blood. These receptors were collected from a middle-aged woman with Graves' ophthalmopathy.

This chain joins TRBV7-9 and TRBJ2-1; D may correspond to TRBD1 or TRBD2 (6 bases each). Trimming removed 5 bases from V and 3 bases from J, with 14 bases in between. The germline CDR1 and CDR2 sequences are SEHNR and FQNEAQ (reference sequence). CDR3 length equals 15 residues. The CDR3: CASSQEEGGYNEQFF. CDR3 nucleotides: TGTGCCAGCAGCCAAGAAGAGGGGGGCTACAATGAGCAGTTCTTC.

In this sample, this clonotype turned up many times. The chain carries TRBV2 and TRBJ1-6, with 7 bases aligning to TRBD1. Germline V gene data show CDR1 as SNHLY and CDR2 as FYNNEI. This CDR3 spans 15 amino acids. With V trimmed by 6 bases and J by 4 bases, 6 bases remained unmatched. This CDR3 reads CASRLVGQYNSPLHF. The CDR3 bases are TGTGCCAGCAGGCTCGTGGGACAGTATAATTCACCCCTCCACTTT.

This clonotype was recorded many times. The chain is built from TRBV7-2 and TRBJ2-3, with TRBD2 matching 11 bases. Trimming removed 4 bases from V and 2 bases from J; junction bases left unmatched: 8. Germline V CDR1 and CDR2: SGHTA, FQGNSA. The CDR3 runs to 17 residues. The CDR3 nucleotides are TGTGCCAGCAGCTCCCTACTAGCGGGGGAAAACACAGATACGCAGTATTTT. This sequence encodes CASSSLLAGENTDTQYF. The full variable domain, completed using reference TRBV7-2 and TRBJ2-3, is GAGVSQSPSNKVTEKGKDVELRCDPISGHTALYWYRQSLGQGLEFLIYFQGNSAPDKSGLPSDRFSAERTGGSVSTLTIQRTQQEDSAVYLCASSSLLAGENTDTQYFGPGTRLTVL.

V is TRBV29-1 and J is TRBJ2-4; 8 bases are shared with TRBD1. After removal of 2 bases from V and 8 bases from J, the junction contained 2 bases not matched to a gene. This CDR3 is built from 12 residues. Germline CDR1 and CDR2: SQVTM and ANQGSEA. The CDR3 reads CSVEQGADIQYF. CDR3 sequence (DNA): TGCAGCGTTGAACAGGGGGCAGACATTCAGTACTTC.

This clonotype was seen many times. The CDR3 region has the DNA TGTGCCAGCACGCGAGGGGGCCCAACCTACGAGCAGTACTTC. Translation: CASTRGGPTYEQYF. The chain carries TRBV2 and TRBJ2-7, with 7 bases lining up with TRBD1. Germline CDR1 SNHLY, CDR2 FYNNEI. CDR3 size: 14 residues. V gave up 7 bases and J gave up 2 bases; unmatched junction bases: 8.